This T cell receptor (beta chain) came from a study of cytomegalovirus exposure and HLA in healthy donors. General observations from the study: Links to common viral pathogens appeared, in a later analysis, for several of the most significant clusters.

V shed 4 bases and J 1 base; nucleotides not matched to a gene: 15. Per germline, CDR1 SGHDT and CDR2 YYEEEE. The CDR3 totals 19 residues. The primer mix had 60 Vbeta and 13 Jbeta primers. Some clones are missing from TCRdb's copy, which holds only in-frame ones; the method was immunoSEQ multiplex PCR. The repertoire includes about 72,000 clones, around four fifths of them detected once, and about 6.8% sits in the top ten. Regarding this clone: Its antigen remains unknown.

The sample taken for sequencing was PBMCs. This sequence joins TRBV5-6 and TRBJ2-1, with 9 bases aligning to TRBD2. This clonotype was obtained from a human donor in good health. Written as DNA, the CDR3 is TGTGCCAGCAGCGCTTTAGGGCGGGGGGGCCGATTATCCTACAATGAGCAGTTCTTC. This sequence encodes CASSALGRGGRLSYNEQFF. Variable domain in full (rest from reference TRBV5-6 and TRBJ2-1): DAGVTQSPTHLIKTRGQQVTLRCSPKSGHDTVSWYQQALGQGPQFIFQYYEEEERQRGNFPDRFSGHQFPNYSSELNVNALLLGDSALYLCASSALGRGGRLSYNEQFFGPGTRLTVL.